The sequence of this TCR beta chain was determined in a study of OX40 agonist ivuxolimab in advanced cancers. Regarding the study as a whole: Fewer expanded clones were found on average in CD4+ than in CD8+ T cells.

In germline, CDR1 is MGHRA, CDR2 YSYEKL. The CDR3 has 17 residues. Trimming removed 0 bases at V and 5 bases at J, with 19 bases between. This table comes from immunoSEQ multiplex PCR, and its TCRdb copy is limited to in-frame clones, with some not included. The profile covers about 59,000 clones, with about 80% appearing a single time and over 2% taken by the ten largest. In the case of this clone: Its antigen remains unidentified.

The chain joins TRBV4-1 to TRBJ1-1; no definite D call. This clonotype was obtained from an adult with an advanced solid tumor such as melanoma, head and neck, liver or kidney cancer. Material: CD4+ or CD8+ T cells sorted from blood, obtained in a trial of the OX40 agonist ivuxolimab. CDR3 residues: CASSQEKLVWGNTEAFF. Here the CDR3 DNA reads TGCGCCAGCAGCCAAGAAAAACTTGTCTGGGGTAATACTGAAGCTTTCTTT.